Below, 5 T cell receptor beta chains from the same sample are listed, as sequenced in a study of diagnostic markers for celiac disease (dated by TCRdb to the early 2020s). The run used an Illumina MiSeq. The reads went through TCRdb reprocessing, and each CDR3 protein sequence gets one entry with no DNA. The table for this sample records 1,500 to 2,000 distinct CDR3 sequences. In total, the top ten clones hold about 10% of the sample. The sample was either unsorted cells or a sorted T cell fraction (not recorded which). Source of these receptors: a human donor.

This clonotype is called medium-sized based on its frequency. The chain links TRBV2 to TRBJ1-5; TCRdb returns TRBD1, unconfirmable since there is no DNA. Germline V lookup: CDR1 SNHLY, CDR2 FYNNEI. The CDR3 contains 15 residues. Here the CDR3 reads CASSDTSQGLQPQHF.

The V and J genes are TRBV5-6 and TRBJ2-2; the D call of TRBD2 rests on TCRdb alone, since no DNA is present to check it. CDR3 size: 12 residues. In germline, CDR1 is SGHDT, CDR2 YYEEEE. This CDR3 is CASSLGSGELFF.

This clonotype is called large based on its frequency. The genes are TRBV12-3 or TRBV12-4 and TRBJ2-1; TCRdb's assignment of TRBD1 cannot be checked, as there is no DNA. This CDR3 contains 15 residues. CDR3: CASRFRAQGYNEQFF.

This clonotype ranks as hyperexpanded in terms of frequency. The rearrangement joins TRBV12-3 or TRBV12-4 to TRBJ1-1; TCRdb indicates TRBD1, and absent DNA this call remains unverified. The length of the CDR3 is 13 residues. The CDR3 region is CASSRTGNTEAFF.

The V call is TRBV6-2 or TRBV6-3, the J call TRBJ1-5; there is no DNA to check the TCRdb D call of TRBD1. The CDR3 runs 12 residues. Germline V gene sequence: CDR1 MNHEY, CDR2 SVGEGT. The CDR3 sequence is CASAGDSQTQHF.